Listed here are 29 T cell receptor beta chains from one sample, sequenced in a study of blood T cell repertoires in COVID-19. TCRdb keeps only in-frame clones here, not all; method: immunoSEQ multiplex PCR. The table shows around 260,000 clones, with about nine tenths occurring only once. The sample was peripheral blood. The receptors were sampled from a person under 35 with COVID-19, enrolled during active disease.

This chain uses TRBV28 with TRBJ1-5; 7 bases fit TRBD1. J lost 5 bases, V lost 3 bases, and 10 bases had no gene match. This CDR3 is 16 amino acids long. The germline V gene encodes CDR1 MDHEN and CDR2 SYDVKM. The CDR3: CASSLVGGEGYQPQHF. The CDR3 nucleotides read TGTGCCAGCAGTTTGGTAGGGGGCGAAGGGTATCAGCCCCAGCATTTT.

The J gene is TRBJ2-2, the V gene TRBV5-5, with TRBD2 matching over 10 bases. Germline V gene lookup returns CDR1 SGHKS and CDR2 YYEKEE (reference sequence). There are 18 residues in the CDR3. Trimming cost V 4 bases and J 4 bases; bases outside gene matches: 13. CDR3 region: CASSILAGSSWSTGELFF. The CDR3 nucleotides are TGTGCCAGCAGCATACTAGCGGGGAGTTCTTGGAGCACCGGGGAGCTGTTTTTT.

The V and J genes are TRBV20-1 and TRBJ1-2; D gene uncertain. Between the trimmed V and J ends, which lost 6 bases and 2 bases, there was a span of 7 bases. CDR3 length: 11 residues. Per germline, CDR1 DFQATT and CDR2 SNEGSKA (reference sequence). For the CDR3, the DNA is TGCAGTGCACAAGAAAACTATGGCTACACCTTC. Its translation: CSAQENYGYTF.

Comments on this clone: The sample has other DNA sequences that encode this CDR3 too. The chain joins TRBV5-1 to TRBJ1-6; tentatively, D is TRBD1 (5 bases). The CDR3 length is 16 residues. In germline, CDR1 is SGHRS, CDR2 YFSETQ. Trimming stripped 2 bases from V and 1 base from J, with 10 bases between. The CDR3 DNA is TGCGCCAGCAGCTTTGACGGGGGATCCTATAATTCACCCCTCCACTTT. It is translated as CASSFDGGSYNSPLHF. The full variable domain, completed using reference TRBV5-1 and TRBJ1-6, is KAGVTQTPRYLIKTRGQQVTLSCSPISGHRSVSWYQQTPGQGLQFLFEYFSETQRNKGNFPGRFSGRQFSNSRSEMNVSTLELGDSALYLCASSFDGGSYNSPLHFGNGTRLTVT.

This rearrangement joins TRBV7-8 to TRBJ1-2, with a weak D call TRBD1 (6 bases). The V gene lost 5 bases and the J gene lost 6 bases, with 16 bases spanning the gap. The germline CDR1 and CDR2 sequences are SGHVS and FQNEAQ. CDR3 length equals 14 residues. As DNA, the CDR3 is TGTGCCAGCAGCCCAGGGGTGTCACTGAATGGCTACACCTTC. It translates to CASSPGVSLNGYTF.

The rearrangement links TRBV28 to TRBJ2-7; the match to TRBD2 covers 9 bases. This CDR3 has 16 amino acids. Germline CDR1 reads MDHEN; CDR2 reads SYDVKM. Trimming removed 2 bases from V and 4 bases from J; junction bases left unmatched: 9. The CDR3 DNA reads TGTGCCAGCAGTTTAGCTACTAGCGGGCGAAGGTACGAGCAGTACTTC. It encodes CASSLATSGRRYEQYF.

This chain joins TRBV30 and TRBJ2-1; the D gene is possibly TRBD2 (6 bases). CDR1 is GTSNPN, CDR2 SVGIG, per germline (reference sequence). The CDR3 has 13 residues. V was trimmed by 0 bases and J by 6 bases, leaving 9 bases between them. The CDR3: CAWSVLEGNEQFF. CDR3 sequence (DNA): TGTGCCTGGAGTGTCCTGGAGGGCAATGAGCAGTTCTTC.

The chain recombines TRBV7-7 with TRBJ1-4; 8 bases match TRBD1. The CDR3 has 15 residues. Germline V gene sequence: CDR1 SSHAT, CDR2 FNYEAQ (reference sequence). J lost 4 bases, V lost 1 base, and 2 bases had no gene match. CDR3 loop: CASSLGTGNNEKLFF. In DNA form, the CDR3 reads TGTGCCAGCAGCTTAGGGACAGGGAATAATGAAAAACTGTTTTTT.

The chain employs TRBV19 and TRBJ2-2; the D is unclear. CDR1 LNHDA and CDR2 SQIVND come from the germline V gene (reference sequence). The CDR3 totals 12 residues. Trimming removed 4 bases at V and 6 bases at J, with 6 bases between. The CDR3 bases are TGTGCCAGTAGTACCCGTCCCGGGGAGCTGTTTTTT. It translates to CASSTRPGELFF.

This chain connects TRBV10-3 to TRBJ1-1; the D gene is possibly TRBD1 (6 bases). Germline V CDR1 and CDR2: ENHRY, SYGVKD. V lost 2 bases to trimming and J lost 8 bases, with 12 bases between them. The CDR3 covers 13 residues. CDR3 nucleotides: TGTGCCATCAGTGAGGGCAGGGGATTAGAAGCTTTCTTT. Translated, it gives CAISEGRGLEAFF.

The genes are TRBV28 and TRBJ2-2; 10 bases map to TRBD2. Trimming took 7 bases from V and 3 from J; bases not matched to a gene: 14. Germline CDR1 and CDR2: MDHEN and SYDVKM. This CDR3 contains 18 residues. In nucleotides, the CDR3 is TGTGCCAGCACCCCGGGACTAGCGTTATGGAAATACACCGGGGAGCTGTTTTTT. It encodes CASTPGLALWKYTGELFF.

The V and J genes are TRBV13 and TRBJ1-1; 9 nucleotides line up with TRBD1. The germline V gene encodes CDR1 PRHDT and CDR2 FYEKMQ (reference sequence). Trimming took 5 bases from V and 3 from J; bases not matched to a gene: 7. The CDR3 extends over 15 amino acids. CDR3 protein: CASSKQGATDTEAFF. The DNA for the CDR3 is TGTGCCAGCAGCAAACAGGGGGCAACGGACACTGAAGCTTTCTTT. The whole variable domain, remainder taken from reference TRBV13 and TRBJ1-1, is AAGVIQSPRHLIKEKRETATLKCYPIPRHDTVYWYQQGPGQDPQFLISFYEKMQSDKGSIPDRFSAQQFSDYHSELNMSSLELGDSALYFCASSKQGATDTEAFFGQGTRLTVV.

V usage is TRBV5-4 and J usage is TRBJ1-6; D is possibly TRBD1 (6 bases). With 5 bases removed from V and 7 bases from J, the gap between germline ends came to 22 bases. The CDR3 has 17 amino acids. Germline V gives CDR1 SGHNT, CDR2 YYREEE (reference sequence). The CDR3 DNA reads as TGTGCCAGCAGTCGAATATCACAGGGCTCCCCGAATTCACCCCTCCACTTT. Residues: CASSRISQGSPNSPLHF. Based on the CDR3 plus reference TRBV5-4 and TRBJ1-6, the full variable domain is ETGVTQSPTHLIKTRGQQVTLRCSSQSGHNTVSWYQQALGQGPQFIFQYYREEENGRGNFPPRFSGLQFPNYSSELNVNALELDDSALYLCASSRISQGSPNSPLHFGNGTRLTVT.

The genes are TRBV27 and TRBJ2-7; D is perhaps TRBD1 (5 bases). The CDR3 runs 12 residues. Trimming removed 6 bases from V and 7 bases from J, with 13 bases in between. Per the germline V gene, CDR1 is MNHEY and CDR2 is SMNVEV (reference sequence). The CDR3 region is CASSLGKGEQYF. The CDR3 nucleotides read TGTGCCAGCAGCCTTGGAAAGGGGGAGCAGTACTTC.

CDR3 sequence: CASSPRTGREGYTF. The CDR3 DNA reads as TGTGCCAGCAGCCCTCGGACAGGGCGAGAGGGCTACACCTTC. The rearrangement links TRBV9 to TRBJ1-2, with 8 positions matching TRBD1. The V and J ends lost 4 bases and 8 bases, in that order; junction bases with no gene match: 10. Germline V lookup: CDR1 SGDLS, CDR2 YYNGEE. CDR3 size: 14 residues.

This chain's CDR3 is CSAYEYYEQYF. In DNA, the CDR3 is TGCAGTGCTTACGAGTACTACGAGCAGTACTTC. The V gene is TRBV20-1, the J gene TRBJ2-7; D not certain. The CDR3 has 11 amino acids. Germline loops: CDR1 DFQATT, CDR2 SNEGSKA (reference sequence). V gave up 5 bases and J gave up 3 bases, with 8 bases separating them.

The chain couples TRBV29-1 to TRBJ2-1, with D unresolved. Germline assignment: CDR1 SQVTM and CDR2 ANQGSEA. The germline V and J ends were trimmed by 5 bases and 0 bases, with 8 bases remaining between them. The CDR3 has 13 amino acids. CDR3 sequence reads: CSVLFFSYNEQFF. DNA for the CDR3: TGCAGCGTTCTGTTTTTCTCCTACAATGAGCAGTTCTTC.

The CDR3 is CASSGGQNTEAFF. In nucleotides, the CDR3 is TGTGCCAGCAGTGGGGGACAGAACACTGAAGCTTTCTTT. The chain joins TRBV2 to TRBJ1-1; D perhaps matches TRBD1 (6 bases). Germline V CDR1 and CDR2: SNHLY, FYNNEI. This CDR3 region has 13 residues. Trimming took 4 bases from V and 1 from J, leaving 7 bases between them.

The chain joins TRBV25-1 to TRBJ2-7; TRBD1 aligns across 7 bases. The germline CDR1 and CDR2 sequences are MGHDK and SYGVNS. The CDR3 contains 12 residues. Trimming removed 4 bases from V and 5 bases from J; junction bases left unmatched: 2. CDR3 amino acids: CASSVTGDEQYF. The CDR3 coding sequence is TGTGCCAGCAGTGTAACAGGGGACGAGCAGTACTTC.

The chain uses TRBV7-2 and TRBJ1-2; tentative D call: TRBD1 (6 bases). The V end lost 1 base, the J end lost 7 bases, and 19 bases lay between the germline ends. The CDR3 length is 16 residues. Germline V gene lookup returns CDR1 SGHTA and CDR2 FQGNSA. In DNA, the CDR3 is TGTGCCAGCAGCTTAGTTGGGAGGGCAGGGGTCGGTGGCTACACCTTC. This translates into CASSLVGRAGVGGYTF.

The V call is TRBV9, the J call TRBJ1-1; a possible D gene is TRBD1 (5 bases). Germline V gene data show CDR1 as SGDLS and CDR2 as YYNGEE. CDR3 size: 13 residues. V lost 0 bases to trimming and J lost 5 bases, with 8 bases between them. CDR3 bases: TGTGCCAGCAGCGTAGGGGCAGGGACTGAAGCTTTCTTT. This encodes CASSVGAGTEAFF.

CDR3 coding DNA: TGTGCCAGCAATTTTAGAGCTAACTATGGCTACACCTTC. Protein: CASNFRANYGYTF. V usage is TRBV2 and J usage is TRBJ1-2; D remains unclear. This CDR3 contains 13 residues. Trimming shortened V by 7 bases and J by 0 bases, and 9 bases separated the two germline ends. Germline assignment: CDR1 SNHLY and CDR2 FYNNEI.

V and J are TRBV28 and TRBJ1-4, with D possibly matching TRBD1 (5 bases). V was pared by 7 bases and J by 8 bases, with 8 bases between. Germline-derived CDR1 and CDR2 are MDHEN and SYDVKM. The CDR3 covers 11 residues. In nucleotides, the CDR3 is TGTGCCAGCAACCAGGGAGAAAAACTGTTTTTT. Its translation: CASNQGEKLFF.

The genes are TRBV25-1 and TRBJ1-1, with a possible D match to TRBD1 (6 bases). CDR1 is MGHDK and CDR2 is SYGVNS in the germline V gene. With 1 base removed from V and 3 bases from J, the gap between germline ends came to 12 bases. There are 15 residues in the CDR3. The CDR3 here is CASSESTGPDTEAFF. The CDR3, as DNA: TGTGCCAGCAGTGAATCCACAGGGCCGGACACTGAAGCTTTCTTT.

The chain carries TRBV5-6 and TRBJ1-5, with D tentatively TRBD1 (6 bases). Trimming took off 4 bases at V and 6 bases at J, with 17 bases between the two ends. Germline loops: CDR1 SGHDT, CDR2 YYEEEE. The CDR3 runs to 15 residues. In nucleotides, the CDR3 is TGTGCCAGCAGCGTGTACAGGGTGTCGGGTCAGCCCCAGCATTTT. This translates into CASSVYRVSGQPQHF.

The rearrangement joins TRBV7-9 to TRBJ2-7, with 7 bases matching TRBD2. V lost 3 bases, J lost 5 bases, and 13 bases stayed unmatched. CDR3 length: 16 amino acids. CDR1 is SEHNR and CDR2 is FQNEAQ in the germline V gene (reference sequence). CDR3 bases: TGTGCCAGCAGCTTCACGATCAGCGGGAATTTCAACGAGCAGTACTTC. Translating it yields CASSFTISGNFNEQYF.

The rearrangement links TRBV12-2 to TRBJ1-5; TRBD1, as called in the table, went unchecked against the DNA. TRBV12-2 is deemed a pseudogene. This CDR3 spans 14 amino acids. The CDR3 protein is CASRSGTGDQPQHF. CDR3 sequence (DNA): TGTGCAAGTCGCTCGGGAACAGGGGATCAGCCCCAGCATTTT.

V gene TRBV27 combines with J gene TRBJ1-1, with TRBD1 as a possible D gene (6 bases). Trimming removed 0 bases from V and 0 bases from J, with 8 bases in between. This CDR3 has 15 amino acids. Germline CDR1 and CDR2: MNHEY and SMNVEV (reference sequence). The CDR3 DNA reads TGTGCCAGCAGTTTATCCGGGACACTGAACACTGAAGCTTTCTTT. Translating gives CASSLSGTLNTEAFF.

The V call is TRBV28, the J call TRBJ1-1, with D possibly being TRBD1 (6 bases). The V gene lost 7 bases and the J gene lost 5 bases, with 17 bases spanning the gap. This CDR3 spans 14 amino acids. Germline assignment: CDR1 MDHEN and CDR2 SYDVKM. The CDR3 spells CASNLGGAGTEAFF. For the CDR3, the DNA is TGTGCCAGCAACCTGGGGGGGGCCGGGACTGAAGCTTTCTTT.